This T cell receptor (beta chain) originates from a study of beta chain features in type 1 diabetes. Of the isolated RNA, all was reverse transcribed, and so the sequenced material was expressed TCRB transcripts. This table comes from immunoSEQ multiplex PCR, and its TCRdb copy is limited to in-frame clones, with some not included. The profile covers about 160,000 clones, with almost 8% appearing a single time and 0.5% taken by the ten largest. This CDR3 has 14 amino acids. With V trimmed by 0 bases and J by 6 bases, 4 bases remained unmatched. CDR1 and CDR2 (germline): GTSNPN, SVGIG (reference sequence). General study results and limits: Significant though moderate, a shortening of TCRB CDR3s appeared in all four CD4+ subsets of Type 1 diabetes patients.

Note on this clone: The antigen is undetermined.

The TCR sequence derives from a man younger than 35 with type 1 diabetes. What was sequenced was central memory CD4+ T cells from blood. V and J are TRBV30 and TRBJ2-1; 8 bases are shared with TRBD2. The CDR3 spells CAWSVRSGTNEQFF. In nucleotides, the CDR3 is TGTGCCTGGAGTGTACGTAGCGGGACCAATGAGCAGTTCTTC.